The clone carrying this T cell receptor (beta chain) has a count of ten or more. Its antigen is as yet unknown. Unique molecular identifiers were incorporated into the prepared TCRbeta library. TCRdb re-called the PCR reads through MiXCR, storing one row per CDR3 protein. The sample lists 600,000 to 800,000 distinct CDR3 sequences; approximately 14% were seen once. These data are taken from a study of T-cell reconstitution after alpha-beta-depleted transplantation in children. Trimming left V 2 bases short and J 10 bases short, with 18 bases between. This CDR3 region has 14 residues. CDR1 is DFQATT and CDR2 is SNEGSKA in the germline V gene (reference sequence). Regarding the study as a whole: Several patients had high TCRbeta diversity at day 60; it came from surviving recipient T cells and thymic progenitors.

This TCR was recovered from a girl aged 2 to 10 with congenital amegakaryocytic thrombocytopenia, due to receive a stem cell transplant. This specimen was PBMCs, taken before TCRalphabeta/CD19-depleted stem cell transplant. The chain is built from TRBV20-1 and TRBJ2-1, with D perhaps TRBD2 (5 bases). The CDR3 nucleotides read TGCAGTGCTAGACCACCCTCGACTGGGAGCGAGCAGTTCTTC. Protein product: CSARPPSTGSEQFF.